The next 19 T cell receptor beta chains were all read from a single sample in a study of regulatory T cells in long-lasting Graves disease. CDR3 regions were amplified by Arm-PCR using iRepertoire HTBI primers to build TCR beta libraries. TCRdb re-derived calls from the multiplex PCR reads in MiXCR, one entry per CDR3 protein. Seen here are around 510,000 distinct CDR3 sequences, about 20% observed once, and the top ten hold roughly 8%. Time point meaning: persistent/refractory GD, antithyroid drugs over 5 years with positive TRAb. TCR sequences were obtained from RNA taken from PBMCs. Sequencing used peripheral blood mononuclear cells (PBMCs), obtained when the disease was refractory, from a patient treated with antithyroid drugs. These receptors all stem from a female donor with Graves disease.

Regarding this clonotype: A far larger clone is one base from this, pointing to a likely read error. DNA of the CDR3: TGTGCCAGCAGTTCCCGCGCAGGGGCGATCCGAGGCTACACCTTC. It is translated as CASSSRAGAIRGYTF. V and J are TRBV7-2 and TRBJ1-2, with a tentative D call TRBD1 (6 bases). Trimming removed 6 bases from V and 8 bases from J, with 22 bases in between. Germline V gene data show CDR1 as SGHTA and CDR2 as FQGNSA. CDR3 size: 15 residues.

In its sample, this clonotype was seen a few times. The rearrangement joins TRBV3-1 to TRBJ1-2; unclear D gene. Germline CDR1 LGHDT, CDR2 YNNKEL (reference sequence). Trimming shortened V by 0 bases and J by 8 bases, and 7 bases separated the two germline ends. The CDR3 is made up of 12 amino acids. CDR3 protein: CASSQEEAGYTF. The CDR3, as DNA: TGTGCCAGCAGCCAAGAAGAGGCGGGCTACACCTTC. The entire variable domain, with the rest obtained from reference TRBV3-1 and TRBJ1-2, is as follows: DTAVSQTPKYLVTQMGNDKSIKCEQNLGHDTMYWYKQDSKKFLKIMFSYNNKELIINETVPNRFSPKSPDKAHLNLHINSLELGDSAVYFCASSQEEAGYTFGSGTRLTVV.

This clonotype came up a few times. The J gene is TRBJ1-2, the V gene TRBV7-6, with TRBD1 matching over 7 bases. V lost 3 bases to trimming and J lost 8 bases; unmatched junction nucleotides: 18. This CDR3 contains 17 residues. Germline V gives CDR1 SGHVS, CDR2 FNYEAQ. This chain's CDR3 is CASSLLGQGENMRGYTF. The CDR3 DNA is TGTGCCAGCAGCTTGCTTGGGCAGGGGGAAAATATGAGGGGCTACACCTTC. Combining the CDR3 with reference TRBV7-6 and TRBJ1-2 gives the whole variable domain GAGVSQSPRYKVTKRGQDVALRCDPISGHVSLYWYRQALGQGPEFLTYFNYEAQQDKSGLPNDRFSAERPEGSISTLTIQRTEQRDSAMYRCASSLLGQGENMRGYTFGSGTRLTVV.

This clonotype occurred many times. CDR3 bases: TGTGCCAGCAGGGAAGGGACAGGGCTGGGGGAGCTGTTTTTT. This sequence encodes CASREGTGLGELFF. This chain links TRBV28 with TRBJ2-2; TRBD1 aligns across 9 bases. CDR3 length equals 14 residues. Germline V gives CDR1 MDHEN, CDR2 SYDVKM. Trimming removed 6 bases from V and 8 bases from J; junction bases left unmatched: 7.

This clonotype was seen repeatedly, ten times or more. V usage is TRBV10-3 and J usage is TRBJ2-5, with unresolved D. The CDR3 loop spans 14 amino acids. The germline V gene encodes CDR1 ENHRY and CDR2 SYGVKD. The V and J ends lost 0 bases and 2 bases respectively, with 7 bases between them. Written as DNA, the CDR3 is TGTGCCATCAGTGAGTCCCGGTGGCAAGAGACCCAGTACTTC. As protein: CAISESRWQETQYF.

This clonotype came up a few times. J is TRBJ2-7 and V is TRBV12-3 or TRBV12-4, with 9 bases matching TRBD1. The CDR3 length is 14 residues. J lost 0 bases, V lost 8 bases, and 5 bases had no gene match. CDR3 region: CASVDRGSSYEQYF. In DNA form, the CDR3 reads TGTGCCAGCGTAGACAGGGGGAGCTCCTACGAGCAGTACTTC.

The CDR3 spells CASSYSRGVNQPQHF. DNA of the CDR3: TGTGCCAGCAGTTACTCGCGGGGGGTCAATCAGCCCCAGCATTTT. The chain links TRBV6-2 or TRBV6-3 to TRBJ1-5; weak D call: TRBD1 (5 bases). Germline V CDR1 and CDR2: MNHEY, SVGEGT. CDR3 length equals 15 residues. Trimming took off 0 bases at V and 3 bases at J, with 9 bases between the two ends.

Comment on this clonotype: The junction shows a germline mismatch at one end, possibly a read error. J is TRBJ1-1 and V is TRBV7-9, with unresolved D. This CDR3 has 12 residues. CDR1 and CDR2 from the germline V gene are SEHNR and FQNEAQ (reference sequence). The CDR3 sequence: CACSLVRNEAFF. The CDR3 DNA reads as TGTGCCTGCAGCTTAGTCCGTAATGAAGCTTTCTTT. The entire variable domain, with the rest obtained from reference TRBV7-9 and TRBJ1-1, is as follows: DTGVSQNPRHKITKRGQNVTFRCDPISEHNRLYWYRQTLGQGPEFLTYFQNEAQLEKSRLLSDRFSAERPKGSFSTLEIQRTEQGDSAMYLCACSLVRNEAFFGQGTRLTVV.

This clonotype was picked up a small number of times. This chain joins TRBV28 and TRBJ1-6, with 7 bases fitting TRBD1. This CDR3 is 14 amino acids long. J lost 13 bases, V lost 4 bases, and 10 bases had no gene match. Germline V CDR1 and CDR2: MDHEN, SYDVKM. CDR3 amino acids: CASSSQGFWVPLHF. The CDR3 DNA is TGTGCCAGCAGTTCACAGGGGTTTTGGGTGCCCCTCCACTTT.

The chain carries TRBV9 and TRBJ1-1, with D maybe TRBD1 (5 bases). The V end was cut by 2 bases, the J end by 2 bases, with 10 bases between. This CDR3 has 14 residues. Germline-derived CDR1 and CDR2 are SGDLS and YYNGEE. The CDR3 DNA follows: TGTGCCAGCAGCGTGGGGCAGAAAAACACTGAAGCTTTCTTT. Its translation: CASSVGQKNTEAFF.

This clonotype was counted a few times. The V gene is TRBV27, the J gene TRBJ1-1; a weak D match, TRBD1 (5 bases). Germline loops: CDR1 MNHEY, CDR2 SMNVEV (reference sequence). The CDR3 runs to 15 residues. Trimming pared 7 bases from V and 0 bases from J, leaving 15 bases between. In DNA, the CDR3 is TGTGCCAGCAACCCGGCGGGGGGGGTGAACACTGAAGCTTTCTTT. It yields the protein CASNPAGGVNTEAFF.

J is TRBJ1-1 and V is TRBV28; D possibly corresponds to TRBD1 (6 bases). CDR3 size: 13 residues. The V end was cut by 7 bases, the J end by 1 base, with 10 bases between. CDR1 is MDHEN and CDR2 is SYDVKM in the germline V gene. CDR3 loop: CASKQGTNTEAFF. In DNA form, the CDR3 reads TGTGCCAGCAAACAGGGCACGAACACTGAAGCTTTCTTT.

This clonotype was seen at least ten times. The chain couples TRBV28 to TRBJ1-1, with 7 bases lining up with TRBD1. Germline V gives CDR1 MDHEN, CDR2 SYDVKM. This CDR3 has 16 residues. V lost 5 bases, J lost 4 bases, and 13 bases stayed unmatched. CDR3 sequence: CASSLRQGSWGTEAFF. In DNA form, the CDR3 reads TGTGCCAGCAGTCTCAGACAGGGATCTTGGGGCACTGAAGCTTTCTTT.

This clonotype has at least ten counts. The chain has TRBV27 and TRBJ2-7; 12 nucleotides match TRBD2. V shed 10 bases and J 7 bases; nucleotides not matched to a gene: 8. The CDR3 has 13 residues. CDR1 and CDR2 (germline): MNHEY, SMNVEV (reference sequence). The CDR3, as DNA: TGTGCCATTGGTTCCGGACTAGCGGGAGAGCAGTACTTC. Translating it yields CAIGSGLAGEQYF.

This clonotype was counted ten times or more. This chain joins TRBV30 and TRBJ1-2; D not certain. V gave up 1 base and J gave up 1 base, with 7 bases separating them. The CDR3 is 13 amino acids. Germline V gene lookup returns CDR1 GTSNPN and CDR2 SVGIG (reference sequence). This CDR3 reads CAWSATDNYGYTF. CDR3 in DNA: TGTGCCTGGAGTGCGACCGATAACTATGGCTACACCTTC.

This clonotype was seen many times. The chain joins TRBV6-1 to TRBJ1-2; D gene unclear. The CDR3 is made up of 14 amino acids. In germline, CDR1 is MNHNS, CDR2 SASEGT. Trimming took 8 bases from V and 7 from J, leaving 20 bases between them. CDR3 sequence (DNA): TGTGCCAGCCAAATCTCGACTGGGCGAGGTGGCTACACCTTC. It translates to CASQISTGRGGYTF.

This clonotype was seen repeatedly, ten times or more. V gene TRBV28 combines with J gene TRBJ2-7; D call uncertain. Per germline, CDR1 MDHEN and CDR2 SYDVKM. The CDR3 loop spans 16 amino acids. V shed 4 bases and J shed 3 bases, with 19 bases lying between them. CDR3 nucleotides: TGTGCCAGCAGTTCCGCCTCCCAGAAGTTTAACTACGAGCAGTACTTC. The encoded protein is CASSSASQKFNYEQYF.

V is TRBV28 and J is TRBJ2-2; 14 bases match TRBD2. This CDR3 contains 17 residues. The V gene's germline CDR1 is MDHEN and CDR2 SYDVKM. With V trimmed by 3 bases and J by 2 bases, 2 bases remained unmatched. The CDR3 reads CASSLTSGRVNTGELFF. CDR3 in DNA: TGTGCCAGCAGTTTGACTAGCGGGAGGGTAAACACCGGGGAGCTGTTTTTT. Looking up the rest from reference TRBV28 and TRBJ2-2 gives the full variable domain: DVKVTQSSRYLVKRTGEKVFLECVQDMDHENMFWYRQDPGLGLRLIYFSYDVKMKEKGDIPEGYSVSREKKERFSLILESASTNQTSMYLCASSLTSGRVNTGELFFGEGSRLTVL.

In this sample, this clonotype turned up many times. V gene TRBV11-2 combines with J gene TRBJ2-2; D possibly uses TRBD1 or TRBD2 (5 bases each). The CDR3 runs to 15 residues. Trimming cost V 2 bases and J 4 bases, with 11 bases left between them. CDR1 is SGHAT, CDR2 FQNNGV, per germline. The CDR3 spells CASSLIRDRTGELFF. In nucleotides, the CDR3 is TGTGCCAGCAGCTTAATCAGGGACCGCACCGGGGAGCTGTTTTTT. The full variable domain, in which reference TRBV11-2 and TRBJ2-2 provide the parts outside the CDR3, is EAGVAQSPRYKIIEKRQSVAFWCNPISGHATLYWYQQILGQGPKLLIQFQNNGVVDDSQLPKDRFSAERLKGVDSTLKIQPAKLEDSAVYLCASSLIRDRTGELFFGEGSRLTVL.